This paragraph covers one T cell receptor beta chain sequence. What it binds is unknown. This sample is part of a study of regulatory and conventional T cells in RAG deficiency. Study-wide results and limits: These Omenn syndrome Treg sorts may hold peripherally activated cells instead. Shannon entropy was markedly lower and Simpson indices higher in RAG-deficient patients than control T-cell subsets. Patient subsets had shorter CDR3s; Omenn Treg-Tconv overlap exceeded 80%.

TCRdb's table, derived via immunoSEQ multiplex PCR, lists solely in-frame clones and lacks some. The top ten hold 0.45% to 0.6% of the sample, which has more than 40,000 clones, 70% to 90% seen once. Conventional CD4+ T cells were sorted from blood as CD25-low CD127-high cells. V shed 0 bases and J shed 5 bases, with 13 bases lying between them. Germline V gene lookup returns CDR1 MNHNS and CDR2 SASEGT. The CDR3 loop spans 15 amino acids. These data also formed part of another study, on regulatory T cells. As reported in that work: Amplification used 52 TRBV primers and 13 TRBJ primers. Patient repertoires had restricted TRB V-J pairs and skewed V and J usage, most in Tregs.

The chain links TRBV6-1 to TRBJ1-2; possible D gene TRBD1, 5 bases. The sequenced material came from CD4+ effector T cells sorted from blood. The source is a human donor in good health. The CDR3 coding sequence is TGTGCCAGCAGTGAAGCAGGGACTTCCTCTTATGGCTACACCTTC. It translates to CASSEAGTSSYGYTF.